The 15 T cell receptor beta chains below come from one sample, sequenced in a study of beta chain features in type 1 diabetes. The authors reverse transcribed all of the isolated RNA, so sequencing captured expressed TCRB transcripts. Libraries were prepared by immunoSEQ multiplex PCR; TCRdb keeps only in-frame clonotypes and omits some of them. This sample has roughly 500,000 clones, with roughly 30% found just once. The material sequenced was naive CD4+ T cells from blood. The receptors originated from a man younger than 35 in good health.

This clone has at least ten counts. This chain uses TRBV2 with TRBJ2-2; tentatively, D is TRBD2 (5 bases). The CDR3 extends over 13 amino acids. Trimming stripped 11 bases from V and 0 bases from J, with 10 bases between. CDR1 is SNHLY and CDR2 is FYNNEI in the germline V gene. The CDR3 nucleotides are TGTGCCCTAAGGGAGACGAACACCGGGGAGCTGTTTTTT. This gives the protein CALRETNTGELFF.

The chain joins TRBV29-1 to TRBJ2-7; D tentatively fits TRBD1 or TRBD2 (6 bases each). Per germline, CDR1 SQVTM and CDR2 ANQGSEA. The length of the CDR3 is 12 residues. V gave up 7 bases and J gave up 3 bases, with 13 bases separating them. The CDR3 sequence: CSGGGPDYEQYF. DNA of the CDR3: TGCAGCGGTGGGGGGCCCGACTACGAGCAGTACTTC.

With regard to this clone: The junction does not match germline at one end; this may be a read error. The V gene is TRBV28, the J gene TRBJ2-7; 7 nucleotides match TRBD1. CDR1 and CDR2 from the germline V gene are MDHEN and SYDVKM. The CDR3 totals 13 residues. CDR3 amino acids: CACRRQGTYEQYF. CDR3 nucleotide sequence: TGTGCCTGCAGGAGACAGGGCACCTACGAGCAGTACTTC.

This clone was seen more than once but under ten times. The V call is TRBV7-2, the J call TRBJ2-4, with a possible D match to TRBD2 (5 bases). The CDR3 runs 12 residues. Trimming removed 3 bases at V and 7 bases at J, with 7 bases between. CDR1 and CDR2 (germline): SGHTA, FQGNSA. The CDR3 DNA follows: TGTGCCAGCAGCTTCGGACTTAACATTCAGTACTTC. As protein: CASSFGLNIQYF.

This clone was picked up a small number of times. The chain employs TRBV7-2 and TRBJ2-6, with D hard to call. The CDR3 is 13 residues long. CDR1 is SGHTA, CDR2 FQGNSA, per germline. V was shortened by 4 bases and J by 4 bases, with 5 bases between the two germline ends. CDR3 sequence (DNA): TGTGCCAGCAGCTCCCTAGGGGCCAACGTCCTGACTTTC. Translating it yields CASSSLGANVLTF.

This clone has just a few counts. The rearrangement joins TRBV11-2 to TRBJ2-3; D call uncertain. V was cut by 5 bases and J by 0 bases, with 15 bases left in between. The CDR3 covers 16 residues. Per the germline V gene, CDR1 is SGHAT and CDR2 is FQNNGV. In DNA, the CDR3 is TGTGCCAGCAGCCTTTTTGGAATTACTAGCACAGATACGCAGTATTTT. Translation gives CASSLFGITSTDTQYF.

The chain couples TRBV14 to TRBJ1-5; TRBD1 matches at 10 bases. V dropped 4 bases and J dropped 5; count of bases not matched to a gene: 2. The CDR3 contains 14 residues. CDR1 and CDR2 (germline): SGHDN, FVKESK. The CDR3 nucleotides are TGTGCCAGCAGCCCGACAGGGGGCCATCAGCCCCAGCATTTT. Its protein product is CASSPTGGHQPQHF.

There are a few counts of this clone. The V call is TRBV5-1, the J call TRBJ2-7; 7 positions agree with TRBD1. The CDR3 is 15 residues long. V trimming: 4 bases; J trimming: 1 base; junction bases outside the gene matches: 8. CDR1 is SGHRS, CDR2 YFSETQ, per germline. This CDR3 reads CASSPDGQASYEQYF. In DNA, the CDR3 is TGCGCCAGCAGCCCGGACGGACAGGCATCCTACGAGCAGTACTTC.

This chain uses TRBV25-1 with TRBJ1-1; maybe TRBD1 (6 bases). This CDR3 region has 13 residues. Germline V gene data show CDR1 as MGHDK and CDR2 as SYGVNS. The germline V and J ends were trimmed by 2 bases and 3 bases, with 7 bases remaining between them. The CDR3 DNA reads as TGTGCCAGCAGTGAACAGGGGTACACTGAAGCTTTCTTT. Its translation is CASSEQGYTEAFF. The full variable domain, in which reference TRBV25-1 and TRBJ1-1 provide the parts outside the CDR3, is EADIYQTPRYLVIGTGKKITLECSQTMGHDKMYWYQQDPGMELHLIHYSYGVNSTEKGDLSSESTVSRIRTEHFPLTLESARPSHTSQYLCASSEQGYTEAFFGQGTRLTVV.

This clone was counted between two and nine times. V and J are TRBV4-3 and TRBJ2-5, with a weak D call TRBD1 (6 bases). This CDR3 contains 14 residues. From germline, CDR1 is LGHNA and CDR2 YSLEER. V was clipped by 4 bases and J by 7 bases, with 16 bases between them. The CDR3 DNA follows: TGCGCCAGCAGCCTAAGACAGGCTTGGGGGACCCAGTACTTC. Encoded protein: CASSLRQAWGTQYF.

In this sample, this clone turned up a few times. This chain links TRBV28 with TRBJ2-5, with TRBD2 identical over 9 bases. CDR3 length: 15 residues. The V gene end was trimmed by 2 bases and the J gene end by 4 bases; junction bases not matched to a gene: 5. Germline CDR1 reads MDHEN; CDR2 reads SYDVKM. Here the CDR3 reads CASSLIAGDGETQYF. In nucleotides, the CDR3 is TGTGCCAGCAGTTTAATAGCGGGAGATGGAGAGACCCAGTACTTC.

This clone came up a few times. The sample has other DNA sequences that encode this CDR3 too. This chain links TRBV14 with TRBJ2-5, with 7 positions matching TRBD1. After removal of 4 bases from V and 2 bases from J, the junction contained 10 bases not matched to a gene. The CDR3 has 16 amino acids. Germline V gives CDR1 SGHDN, CDR2 FVKESK. CDR3 nucleotides: TGTGCCAGCAGCCTTGGGACAGCCCTCGGGCAAGAGACCCAGTACTTC. Amino acid sequence: CASSLGTALGQETQYF. The variable domain in full, with the rest retrieved from reference TRBV14 and TRBJ2-5, is EAGVTQFPSHSVIEKGQTVTLRCDPISGHDNLYWYRRVMGKEIKFLLHFVKESKQDESGMPNNRFLAERTGGTYSTLKVQPAELEDSGVYFCASSLGTALGQETQYFGPGTRLLVL.

This rearrangement joins TRBV29-1 to TRBJ2-2; weak D call: TRBD1 (6 bases). Germline assignment: CDR1 SQVTM and CDR2 ANQGSEA. The V end lost 6 bases, the J end lost 9 bases, and 17 bases lay between the germline ends. The CDR3 consists of 13 residues. CDR3 coding DNA: TGCAGCGTGGGGCAGGGGATATTCCGGGAGCTGTTTTTT. Residues: CSVGQGIFRELFF.

This clone turned up a few times. The chain links TRBV14 to TRBJ2-6; D uncertain. V was shortened by 10 bases and J by 0 bases, with 10 bases between the two germline ends. The CDR3 contains 14 residues. Per the germline V gene, CDR1 is SGHDN and CDR2 is FVKESK. The CDR3 loop reads CATHRVSGANVLTF. CDR3 DNA: TGTGCCACCCACCGGGTCTCTGGGGCCAACGTCCTGACTTTC.

This chain connects TRBV28 to TRBJ2-1; no definite D call. Looked up from germline, CDR1 is MDHEN and CDR2 is SYDVKM. Trimming stripped 3 bases from V and 6 bases from J, with 6 bases between. The CDR3 covers 12 residues. The CDR3 loop is CASSFGRNEQFF. The CDR3 DNA reads TGTGCCAGCAGTTTCGGTCGCAATGAGCAGTTCTTC. Looking up the rest from reference TRBV28 and TRBJ2-1 gives the full variable domain: DVKVTQSSRYLVKRTGEKVFLECVQDMDHENMFWYRQDPGLGLRLIYFSYDVKMKEKGDIPEGYSVSREKKERFSLILESASTNQTSMYLCASSFGRNEQFFGPGTRLTVL.